This T cell receptor beta chain was captured by sequencing in a study of vaccination and CD4 T cells after COVID-19. Study outcomes and limitations: Among those convalescent, a median roughly 90% of reactive clones emerged solely post-vaccination.

Oncomine TCR Beta short-read sequencing was applied to DNA from cultured CD4+ T cells. Each CDR3 protein gets one entry after TCRdb re-called the PCR reads with MiXCR. The repertoire holds some 25,000 distinct CDR3 sequences, roughly 49% seen once, with 6.1% in the top ten. Trimming removed 3 bases from V and 4 bases from J; junction bases left unmatched: 11. CDR1 is DFQATT and CDR2 is SNEGSKA in the germline V gene (reference sequence). This CDR3 region has 15 residues. Documented treatment: roughly nine-day PBMC culture with coronavirus spike peptide pools or control peptides (ViraFEST assay). Peptide pools at roughly 10 ug/ml stimulated about 1.8 million PBMCs per well with about 9.6 IU/ml IL-2. This clonotype showed up just a few times. The target antigen is unknown.

This chain uses TRBV20-1 with TRBJ1-2, with TRBD1 matching 7 bases. The specimen was CD4+ T cells from blood, cultured in vitro. This TCR came from a human donor who had recovered from COVID-19. For the CDR3, the DNA is TGCAGTGCTAGCGGGGGACAGATACAAACCTATGGCTACACCTTC. Amino acid sequence: CSASGGQIQTYGYTF.